This T cell receptor beta chain was retrieved from a study of T cell responses to AZD1222 COVID-19 vaccine. General study points: At 160-218 and 743-854, vaccine-associated CD4 TCRs were dominant, and they spanned spike.

As to this clone: Its antigen is currently unknown.

This CDR3 has 12 amino acids. CDR1 and CDR2 from the germline V gene are MNHEY and SMNVEV (reference sequence). V gave up 2 bases and J gave up 9 bases, with 10 bases separating them. Produced via immunoSEQ multiplex PCR; TCRdb's table is partial and in-frame only. The sample has about 110,000 clones, 85% to 95% seen once. The J gene is TRBJ1-2, the V gene TRBV27; D ambiguous. This clonotype was sampled from an adult who received the AZD1222 COVID-19 vaccine. The specimen comprised peripheral blood, sampled 28 days after the second AZD1222 dose. The CDR3 DNA reads TGTGCCAGCAGTTTAGACGGTCGGAGCTACACCTTC. This translates into CASSLDGRSYTF.